This T cell receptor beta chain is drawn from a study of T cells in Graves' hyperthyroidism and ophthalmopathy. This clonotype appeared many times. TCR beta CDR3 regions were amplified from RNA transcripts. The HTBI primer set served for first-round RT-PCR of the TCR CDR3. TCRdb re-called the multiplex PCR reads with MiXCR, one entry per CDR3 protein. The sample shows 600,000 or so distinct CDR3 sequences, 15% to 20% of them seen only once. The origin of this receptor is a woman younger than 45 with Graves' hyperthyroidism. Sequencing input: blood.

CDR3 protein: CASSAFMRGQGAYEQYF. For the CDR3, the DNA is TGTGCCAGCAGTGCTTTCATGAGGGGACAGGGGGCCTACGAGCAGTACTTC. The chain has TRBV2 and TRBJ2-7; TRBD1 matches at 11 bases. In germline, CDR1 is SNHLY, CDR2 FYNNEI. The ends lost 4 bases at V and 2 bases at J; junction bases unmatched: 10. The CDR3 runs 17 residues.